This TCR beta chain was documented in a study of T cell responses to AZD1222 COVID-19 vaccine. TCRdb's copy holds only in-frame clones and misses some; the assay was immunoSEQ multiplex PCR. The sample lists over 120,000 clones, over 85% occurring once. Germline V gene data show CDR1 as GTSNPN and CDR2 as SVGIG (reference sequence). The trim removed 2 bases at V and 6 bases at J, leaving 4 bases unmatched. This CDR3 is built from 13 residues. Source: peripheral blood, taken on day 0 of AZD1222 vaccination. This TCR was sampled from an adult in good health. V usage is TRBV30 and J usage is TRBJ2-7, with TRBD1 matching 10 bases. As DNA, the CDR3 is TGTGCCTGGAGTCTCCGGGACAGGGGCGAGCAGTACTTC. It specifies CAWSLRDRGEQYF.